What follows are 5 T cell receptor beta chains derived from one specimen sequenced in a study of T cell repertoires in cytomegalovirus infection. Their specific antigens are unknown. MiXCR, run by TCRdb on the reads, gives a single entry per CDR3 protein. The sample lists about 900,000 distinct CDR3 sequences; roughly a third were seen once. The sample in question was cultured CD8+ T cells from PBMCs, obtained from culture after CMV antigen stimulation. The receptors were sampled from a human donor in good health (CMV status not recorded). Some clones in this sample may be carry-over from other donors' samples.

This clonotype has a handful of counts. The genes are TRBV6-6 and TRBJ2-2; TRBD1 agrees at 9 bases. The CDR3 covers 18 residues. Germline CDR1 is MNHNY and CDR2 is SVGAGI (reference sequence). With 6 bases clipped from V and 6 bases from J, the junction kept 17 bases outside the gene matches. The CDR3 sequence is CASRGRDRVFYSSGELFF. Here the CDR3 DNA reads TGTGCCAGCAGGGGTCGGGACAGGGTTTTTTACTCCTCCGGGGAGCTGTTTTTT.

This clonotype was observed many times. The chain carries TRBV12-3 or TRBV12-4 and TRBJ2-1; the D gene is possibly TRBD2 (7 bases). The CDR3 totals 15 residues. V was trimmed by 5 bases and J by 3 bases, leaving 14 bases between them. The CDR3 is CASSPLGGGYNEQFF. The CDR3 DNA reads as TGTGCCAGCAGTCCCTTAGGGGGGGGCTACAATGAGCAGTTCTTC.

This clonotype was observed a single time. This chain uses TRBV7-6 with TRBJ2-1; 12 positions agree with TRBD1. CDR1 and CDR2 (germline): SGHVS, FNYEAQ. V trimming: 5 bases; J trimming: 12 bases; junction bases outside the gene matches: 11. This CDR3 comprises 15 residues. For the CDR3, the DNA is TGTGCCAGCAGCCCGAGGGACAGGGGGCAAGATGGGCAGTTCTTC. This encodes CASSPRDRGQDGQFF.

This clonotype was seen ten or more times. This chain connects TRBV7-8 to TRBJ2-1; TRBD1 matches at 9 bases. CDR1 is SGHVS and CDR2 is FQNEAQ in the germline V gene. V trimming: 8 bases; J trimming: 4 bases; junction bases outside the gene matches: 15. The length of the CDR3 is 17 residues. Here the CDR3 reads CASYYKAGTGIYNEQFF. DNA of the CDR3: TGTGCCAGCTACTACAAGGCCGGGACAGGGATATACAATGAGCAGTTCTTC.

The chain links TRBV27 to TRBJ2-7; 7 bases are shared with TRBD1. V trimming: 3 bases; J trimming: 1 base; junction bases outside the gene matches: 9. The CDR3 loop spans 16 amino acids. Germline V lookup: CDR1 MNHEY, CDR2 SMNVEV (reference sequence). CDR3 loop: CASSFILSGGSYEQYF. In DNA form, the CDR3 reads TGTGCCAGCAGTTTTATCCTTTCAGGGGGTTCCTACGAGCAGTACTTC.